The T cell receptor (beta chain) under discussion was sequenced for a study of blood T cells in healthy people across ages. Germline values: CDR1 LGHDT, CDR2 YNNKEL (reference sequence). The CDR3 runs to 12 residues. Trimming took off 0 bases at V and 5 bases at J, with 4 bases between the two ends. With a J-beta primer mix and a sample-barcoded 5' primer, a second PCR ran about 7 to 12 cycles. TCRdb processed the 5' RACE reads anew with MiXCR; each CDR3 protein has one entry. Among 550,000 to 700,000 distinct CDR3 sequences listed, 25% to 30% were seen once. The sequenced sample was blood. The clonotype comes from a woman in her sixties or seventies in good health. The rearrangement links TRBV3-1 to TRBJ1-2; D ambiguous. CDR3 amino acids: CASSQERYGYTF. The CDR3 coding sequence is TGTGCCAGCAGCCAAGAGCGGTATGGCTACACCTTC.